The 16 T cell receptor beta chains below all came from one sample that was sequenced in a study of T cells after yellow fever vaccination. One entry per CDR3 protein results from TCRdb running MiXCR on the 5' RACE reads. The repertoire holds about 320,000 distinct CDR3 sequences, with approximately 4% as singletons. The sequenced sample was PBMCs, obtained 15 days after the yellow fever booster vaccination. These receptor sequences come from a man between 18 and 35 years old who received the YFV17D yellow fever vaccine.

This clonotype was recorded many times. This chain links TRBV28 with TRBJ2-1; a possible D gene is TRBD1 (5 bases). Germline CDR1 MDHEN, CDR2 SYDVKM. The ends were cut back, 1 base at V and 2 bases at J, with 9 bases in the middle. There are 15 residues in the CDR3. CDR3 sequence (DNA): TGTGCCAGCAGTTTATCGTCAGGGACCTACAATGAGCAGTTCTTC. This sequence encodes CASSLSSGTYNEQFF.

This clonotype occurred many times. The chain recombines TRBV20-1 with TRBJ1-2; 9 nucleotides line up with TRBD1. Germline V gene lookup returns CDR1 DFQATT and CDR2 SNEGSKA (reference sequence). V trimming: 2 bases; J trimming: 8 bases; junction bases outside the gene matches: 6. This CDR3 has 13 amino acids. Written as DNA, the CDR3 is TGCAGTGCTAGACCACAGGGGGCTCGCGGCTACACCTTC. Protein sequence: CSARPQGARGYTF.

The CDR3 here is CASSIENIQYF. The DNA for the CDR3 is TGCGCCAGCAGCATAGAGAACATTCAGTACTTC. The chain employs TRBV4-1 and TRBJ2-4; no firm D call. Germline V CDR1 and CDR2: MGHRA, YSYEKL. The CDR3 has 11 amino acids. Trimming stripped 5 bases from V and 7 bases from J, with 6 bases between.

This rearrangement joins TRBV4-3 to TRBJ2-1, with 8 bases lining up with TRBD2. This CDR3 comprises 16 residues. Trimming at V came to 0 bases and at J to 7 bases, leaving 8 bases not matched to a gene. Per the germline V gene, CDR1 is LGHNA and CDR2 is YSLEER. CDR3: CASSQDWQRGRNEQFF. CDR3 DNA: TGCGCCAGCAGCCAAGATTGGCAGCGGGGGAGGAATGAGCAGTTCTTC.

In its sample, this clonotype was seen many times. The CDR3 protein is CAISGDRDNEQFF. CDR3 DNA: TGTGCCATCAGCGGGGACAGGGACAATGAGCAGTTCTTC. This chain uses TRBV10-3 with TRBJ2-1, with TRBD1 identical over 9 bases. Germline CDR1 ENHRY, CDR2 SYGVKD. The V segment lost 6 bases and the J segment 5 bases; nucleotides outside the gene matches: 2. This CDR3 comprises 13 residues.

The rearrangement links TRBV5-1 to TRBJ2-3, with unresolved D. V was pared by 4 bases and J by 2 bases, with 17 bases between. Germline loops: CDR1 SGHRS, CDR2 YFSETQ. The CDR3 is 16 residues long. CDR3 nucleotide sequence: TGCGCCAGCAGCGCTGGCGTAGACCGATTCACAGATACGCAGTATTTT. Translation: CASSAGVDRFTDTQYF.

Many counts were recorded for this clonotype. The rearrangement joins TRBV6-5 to TRBJ2-7; 9 nucleotides agree with TRBD1. Germline V gives CDR1 MNHEY, CDR2 SVGAGI. The V and J ends lost 2 bases and 3 bases, in that order; junction bases with no gene match: 5. The CDR3 totals 15 residues. This chain's CDR3 is CASSYGDRDLYEQYF. CDR3 DNA: TGTGCCAGCAGTTACGGGGACAGGGACCTCTACGAGCAGTACTTC.

This clonotype was seen more than once but under ten times. The chain has TRBV6-2 or TRBV6-3 and TRBJ2-7; no clear D gene. The CDR3 runs to 11 residues. Germline values: CDR1 MNHEY, CDR2 SVGEGT. V lost 7 bases to trimming and J lost 5 bases, with 9 bases between them. CDR3 region: CASNVWNEQYF. In DNA form, the CDR3 reads TGTGCCAGCAATGTTTGGAACGAGCAGTACTTC.

This clonotype occurred many times. This chain links TRBV20-1 with TRBJ2-6, with 10 bases that match TRBD1. The junction had 4 bases not matched to a gene; V was cut back by 2 bases and J by 0 bases. Germline loops: CDR1 DFQATT, CDR2 SNEGSKA (reference sequence). The CDR3 runs to 17 residues. The CDR3 nucleotides are TGCAGTGCTAGACCGACAGGGGGCCTCTCTGGGGCCAACGTCCTGACTTTC. Protein product: CSARPTGGLSGANVLTF.

This clonotype came up a few times. The V gene is TRBV6-6, the J gene TRBJ1-3; D not certain. V was cut by 1 base and J by 1 base, with 11 bases left in between. Looked up from germline, CDR1 is MNHNY and CDR2 is SVGAGI (reference sequence). The CDR3 covers 16 residues. CDR3 nucleotides: TGTGCCAGCAGTTACTTATCTATGTCATCTGGAAACACCATATATTTT. This encodes CASSYLSMSSGNTIYF.

This clonotype was detected only a few times. This sequence joins TRBV7-2 and TRBJ1-2, with a tentative D call TRBD1 (6 bases). Germline CDR1 and CDR2: SGHTA and FQGNSA. The CDR3 extends over 16 amino acids. V lost 4 bases, J lost 2 bases, and 17 bases lay in between. The CDR3 here is CASSSPRGIVNYGYTF. The CDR3 DNA is TGTGCCAGCAGCTCCCCGAGGGGGATTGTCAACTATGGCTACACCTTC.

This clonotype was observed at least ten times. This sequence joins TRBV18 and TRBJ2-7; D unclear. The CDR3 spans 13 residues. CDR1 KGHSH and CDR2 LQKENI come from the germline V gene. V was shortened by 6 bases and J by 2 bases, with 11 bases between the two germline ends. This CDR3 is CASSPSGTYEQYF. CDR3 nucleotides: TGTGCCAGCTCCCCCTCTGGGACCTACGAGCAGTACTTC.

This clonotype was counted at least ten times. V and J are TRBV4-3 and TRBJ2-3, with D tentatively TRBD2 (6 bases). This CDR3 region has 15 residues. The germline CDR1 and CDR2 sequences are LGHNA and YSLEER. The ends were cut back, 1 base at V and 2 bases at J, with 10 bases in the middle. The CDR3 loop is CASSQGSGDTDTQYF. The CDR3, as DNA: TGCGCCAGCAGCCAAGGTTCGGGGGACACAGATACGCAGTATTTT.

The table lists this clonotype with many counts. V and J are TRBV12-3 or TRBV12-4 and TRBJ2-4, with 11 bases aligning to TRBD1. The CDR3 totals 14 residues. The J segment lost 6 bases and the V segment lost 6 bases, leaving 4 bases of the junction unmatched. The CDR3 protein is CASRPGTGGNIQYF. DNA of the CDR3: TGTGCCAGCAGGCCTGGGACAGGGGGAAACATTCAGTACTTC.

This clonotype was seen only a few times. The chain has TRBV3-1 and TRBJ1-2; D is unclear. The CDR3 consists of 12 residues. The V end was cut by 0 bases, the J end by 6 bases, with 5 bases between. From germline, CDR1 is LGHDT and CDR2 YNNKEL (reference sequence). The CDR3 protein is CASSQDPDGYTF. CDR3 DNA: TGTGCCAGCAGCCAAGATCCCGATGGCTACACCTTC.

This clonotype appeared a few times. The rearrangement joins TRBV12-3 or TRBV12-4 to TRBJ1-5; D gene unclear. With 0 bases removed from V and 9 bases from J, the gap between germline ends came to 12 bases. The CDR3 covers 14 residues. CDR3 amino acids: CASSLARFKGPQHF. The CDR3 coding sequence is TGTGCCAGCAGTTTAGCAAGGTTCAAAGGGCCCCAGCATTTT.